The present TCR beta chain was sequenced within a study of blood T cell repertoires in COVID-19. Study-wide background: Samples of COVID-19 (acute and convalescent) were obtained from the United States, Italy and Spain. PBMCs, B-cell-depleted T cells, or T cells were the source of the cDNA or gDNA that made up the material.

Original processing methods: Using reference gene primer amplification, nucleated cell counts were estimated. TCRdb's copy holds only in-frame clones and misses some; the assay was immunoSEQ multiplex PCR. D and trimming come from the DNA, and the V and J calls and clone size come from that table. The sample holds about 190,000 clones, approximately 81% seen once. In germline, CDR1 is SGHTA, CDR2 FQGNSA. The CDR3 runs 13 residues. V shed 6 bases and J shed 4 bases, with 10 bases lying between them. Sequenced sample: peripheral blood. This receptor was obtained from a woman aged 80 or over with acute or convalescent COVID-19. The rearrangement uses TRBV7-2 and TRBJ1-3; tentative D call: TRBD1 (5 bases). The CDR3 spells CASRPSGGNTIYF. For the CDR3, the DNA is TGTGCCAGCAGGCCCTCAGGGGGAAACACCATATATTTT.